Below, 28 T cell receptor beta chains from the same sample are listed, as sequenced in a study of CD8 T cells in Susac syndrome. The RNA input was roughly 0.45 to 1 ug, and it was reverse transcribed with random hexamers. TCRdb redid the calling of the immunoSEQ multiplex PCR reads with MiXCR, one entry per CDR3 protein. The sample has about 84,000 distinct CDR3 sequences, approximately 96% seen once. The source material was CD8+ T cells from PBMCs. All receptors come from a human donor with Susac syndrome.

The chain has TRBV5-4 and TRBJ2-1; 10 positions agree with TRBD1. The J segment lost 5 bases and the V segment lost 5 bases, leaving 4 bases of the junction unmatched. Germline lookup yields CDR1 SGHNT and CDR2 YYREEE (reference sequence). This CDR3 contains 14 residues. The CDR3 coding sequence is TGTGCCAGCAGTCCTGGGACAGGGGACAATGAGCAGTTCTTC. This gives the protein CASSPGTGDNEQFF.

This clonotype was observed a single time. The chain has TRBV6-1 and TRBJ2-7; D might be TRBD1 (5 bases). Germline V gene data show CDR1 as MNHNS and CDR2 as SASEGT. The CDR3 extends over 16 amino acids. V was clipped by 6 bases and J by 3 bases, with 21 bases between them. The CDR3 DNA reads TGTGCCAGCAGCACCACGACAGAAAGATCCAACTACGAGCAGTACGTC. It specifies CASSTTTERSNYEQYV.

The chain links TRBV7-8 to TRBJ2-5; TRBD1 might be the D (6 bases). Germline lookup yields CDR1 SGHVS and CDR2 FQNEAQ. Trimming removed 2 bases from V and 5 bases from J, with 15 bases in between. There are 15 residues in the CDR3. CDR3 protein: CASSLPQTGSETQYF. CDR3 coding DNA: TGTGCCAGCAGCTTACCGCAGACAGGATCGGAGACCCAGTACTTC. The entire variable domain, with the rest obtained from reference TRBV7-8 and TRBJ2-5, is as follows: GAGVSQSPRYKVAKRGQDVALRCDPISGHVSLFWYQQALGQGPEFLTYFQNEAQLDKSGLPSDRFFAERPEGSVSTLKIQRTQQEDSAVYLCASSLPQTGSETQYFGPGTRLLVL.

This clonotype has only one observation. The chain carries TRBV6-6 and TRBJ2-7, with 8 bases aligning to TRBD2. Per germline, CDR1 MNHNY and CDR2 SVGAGI (reference sequence). The CDR3 runs to 15 residues. The V gene end was trimmed by 4 bases and the J gene end by 2 bases; junction bases not matched to a gene: 7. The CDR3 region is CASSSAGGRAYEQYV. The CDR3, as DNA: TGTGCCAGCAGTTCCGCGGGAGGAAGGGCCTACGAGCAGTACGTC.

This chain links TRBV6-5 with TRBJ2-7; D is undetermined. The germline V and J ends were trimmed by 2 bases and 3 bases, with 8 bases remaining between them. The CDR3 runs 13 residues. In germline, CDR1 is MNHEY, CDR2 SVGAGI. In DNA form, the CDR3 reads TGTGCCAGCAGTTACGGGAAGGGCTACGAGCAGTACGTC. Protein sequence: CASSYGKGYEQYV.

The J gene is TRBJ1-4, the V gene TRBV4-3, with 8 bases matching TRBD1. J was trimmed by 4 bases and V by 0 bases; bases with no gene match: 10. In germline, CDR1 is LGHNA, CDR2 YSLEER. This CDR3 has 18 amino acids. The CDR3, as DNA: TGCGCCAGCAGCCAAGACCCGCAGGGGGCAGCGAGTAATGAAAAACTGTTTTTT. It is translated as CASSQDPQGAASNEKLFF.

This chain links TRBV4-3 with TRBJ2-1; D ambiguous. V was pared by 0 bases and J by 0 bases, with 9 bases between. Looked up from germline, CDR1 is LGHNA and CDR2 is YSLEER. This CDR3 contains 16 residues. CDR3 residues: CASSQDTPSSYNEQFF. CDR3 coding DNA: TGCGCCAGCAGCCAAGATACGCCTTCCTCCTACAATGAGCAGTTCTTC.

The V call is TRBV24-1, the J call TRBJ2-5, with D possibly matching TRBD1 (6 bases). The CDR3 covers 15 residues. The germline gives CDR1 KGHDR, CDR2 SFDVKD. The V end was cut by 1 base, the J end by 5 bases, with 13 bases between. CDR3 residues: CATSDFQGGGETQYF. CDR3 DNA sequence: TGTGCCACCAGTGATTTCCAAGGGGGTGGCGAGACCCAGTACTTC.

This chain uses TRBV30 with TRBJ1-5; D not certain. This CDR3 has 14 residues. Germline V CDR1 and CDR2: GTSNPN, SVGIG (reference sequence). V was clipped by 2 bases and J by 0 bases, with 8 bases between them. This CDR3 reads CAWSLDGSNQPQHF. The CDR3 DNA reads TGTGCCTGGAGTCTTGACGGTAGCAATCAGCCCCAGCATTTT.

A single count supports this clonotype. V gene TRBV20-1 combines with J gene TRBJ2-7; D is ambiguous. The V end was cut by 5 bases, the J end by 2 bases, with 4 bases between. The germline V gene has CDR1 DFQATT and CDR2 SNEGSKA (reference sequence). This CDR3 comprises 10 residues. For the CDR3, the DNA is TGCAGTGCTCTAGCCTACGAGCAGTACTTC. The encoded protein is CSALAYEQYF.

This chain uses TRBV20-1 with TRBJ2-7; D gene unclear. Germline assignment: CDR1 DFQATT and CDR2 SNEGSKA (reference sequence). This CDR3 is built from 12 residues. V dropped 6 bases and J dropped 4 bases, with 13 bases sitting between them. This CDR3 is CSATAPPYEQYF. CDR3 sequence (DNA): TGCAGTGCAACCGCCCCACCTTACGAGCAGTACTTC.

This chain links TRBV20-1 with TRBJ2-7, with D uncertain. The CDR3 sequence is 11 residues long. In germline, CDR1 is DFQATT, CDR2 SNEGSKA (reference sequence). With 2 bases removed from V and 2 bases from J, the gap between germline ends came to 4 bases. CDR3 bases: TGCAGTGCTAGATCAGCCTACGAGCAGTACTTC. Translated: CSARSAYEQYF.

The chain has TRBV7-2 and TRBJ1-2; no firm D call. Germline V gene lookup returns CDR1 SGHTA and CDR2 FQGNSA. The CDR3 is 14 amino acids. The V and J ends lost 4 bases and 3 bases respectively, with 12 bases between them. Written as DNA, the CDR3 is TGTGCCAGCAGCTCCTGGGAGCCACACTATGGCTACACCTTC. This codes for CASSSWEPHYGYTF.

V usage is TRBV7-9 and J usage is TRBJ2-1; no reliable D call. Trimming removed 0 bases at V and 4 bases at J, with 7 bases between. CDR1 SEHNR and CDR2 FQNEAQ come from the germline V gene (reference sequence). This CDR3 is 14 amino acids long. In DNA form, the CDR3 reads TGTGCCAGCAGCTTAGCGGGTCAGTACAATGAGCAGTTCTTC. This encodes CASSLAGQYNEQFF.

The gene calls are TRBV5-4 and TRBJ2-1; TRBD1 aligns across 9 bases. With 2 bases clipped from V and 2 bases from J, the junction kept 2 bases outside the gene matches. CDR3 length equals 15 residues. The germline V gene encodes CDR1 SGHNT and CDR2 YYREEE (reference sequence). The CDR3 nucleotides are TGTGCCAGCAGCTTACAGGGGGCCCCCTACAATGAGCAGTTCTTC. Translated: CASSLQGAPYNEQFF.

This rearrangement joins TRBV29-1 to TRBJ2-3; 9 nucleotides line up with TRBD2. The junction had 5 bases not matched to a gene; V was cut back by 7 bases and J by 0 bases. This CDR3 has 14 residues. Germline V gene sequence: CDR1 SQVTM, CDR2 ANQGSEA. CDR3: CSAWLAGSTDTQYF. Here the CDR3 DNA reads TGCAGCGCCTGGCTAGCGGGGAGCACAGATACGCAGTATTTT.

V usage is TRBV2 and J usage is TRBJ1-5; the D gene is possibly TRBD1 (5 bases). V was cut by 6 bases and J by 2 bases, with 8 bases left in between. The germline gives CDR1 SNHLY, CDR2 FYNNEI. This CDR3 region has 13 residues. The CDR3 DNA reads TGTGCCAGCAGGGGACGGGGCAATCAGCCCCAGCATTTT. Translated, it gives CASRGRGNQPQHF. Complete variable domain (other parts from reference TRBV2 and TRBJ1-5): EPEVTQTPSHQVTQMGQEVILRCVPISNHLYFYWYRQILGQKVEFLVSFYNNEISEKSEIFDDQFSVERPDGSNFTLKIRSTKLEDSAMYFCASRGRGNQPQHFGDGTRLSIL.

V usage is TRBV7-6 and J usage is TRBJ1-2; D remains unclear. Germline V gives CDR1 SGHVS, CDR2 FNYEAQ. The germline V and J ends were trimmed by 2 bases and 0 bases, with 13 bases remaining between them. CDR3 length: 16 amino acids. The CDR3 DNA sequence: TGTGCCAGCAGCTTACATGCAGTTGGGTCTAACTATGGCTACACCTTC. Protein sequence: CASSLHAVGSNYGYTF.

V and J are TRBV5-1 and TRBJ2-3, with D possibly being TRBD1 (5 bases). The germline gives CDR1 SGHRS, CDR2 YFSETQ. The CDR3 loop spans 13 amino acids. V lost 0 bases, J lost 6 bases, and 8 bases lay in between. CDR3 nucleotide sequence: TGCGCCAGCAGCTTGGAGGGGTCGGATACGCAGTATTTT. Translating gives CASSLEGSDTQYF.

The chain recombines TRBV7-8 with TRBJ1-5; a possible D gene is TRBD1 (6 bases). Germline loops: CDR1 SGHVS, CDR2 FQNEAQ. The CDR3 is 15 amino acids. V gave up 5 bases and J gave up 4 bases, with 15 bases separating them. CDR3 nucleotides: TGTGCCAGCAGCCCTTCGGGGGCTAGGAATCAGCCCCAGCATTTT. Protein: CASSPSGARNQPQHF.

This clonotype appeared once. The chain joins TRBV29-1 to TRBJ2-1; 8 positions match TRBD1. Per the germline V gene, CDR1 is SQVTM and CDR2 is ANQGSEA. J lost 6 bases, V lost 7 bases, and 5 bases had no gene match. The CDR3 has 12 amino acids. For the CDR3, the DNA is TGCAGCGATAGGACAGGGAGCAATGAGCAGTTCTTC. Protein sequence: CSDRTGSNEQFF.

The CDR3 nucleotides are TGCAGCGTCGAACTAAGACAGGGGGCAGGCACCTTC. It translates to CSVELRQGAGTF. The V and J genes are TRBV29-1 and TRBJ1-2; 10 bases line up with TRBD1. Losses at the gene ends were 6 bases for V and 13 bases for J; bases not matched to a gene: 11. The CDR3 covers 12 residues. CDR1 and CDR2 (germline): SQVTM, ANQGSEA.

This clonotype was observed a few times. The chain carries TRBV9 and TRBJ1-2; D remains unclear. V gave up 7 bases and J gave up 3 bases, with 10 bases separating them. CDR3 size: 12 residues. Germline values: CDR1 SGDLS, CDR2 YYNGEE. CDR3 amino acids: CASSVGDYGYTF. CDR3 sequence (DNA): TGTGCCAGCTCGGTTGGGGACTATGGCTACACCTTC.

This chain joins TRBV7-9 and TRBJ2-1; 8 bases match TRBD2. V lost 3 bases and J lost 9; bases outside the gene matches: 4. The V gene's germline CDR1 is SEHNR and CDR2 FQNEAQ (reference sequence). The CDR3 has 13 amino acids. CDR3 sequence (DNA): TGTGCCAGCAGCTTCGGAACTAGCGGTGAGCAGTTCTTC. Amino acids: CASSFGTSGEQFF.

The chain recombines TRBV25-1 with TRBJ2-1, with 7 bases matching TRBD2. The CDR3 runs to 14 residues. Per germline, CDR1 MGHDK and CDR2 SYGVNS. J was trimmed by 4 bases and V by 5 bases; bases with no gene match: 5. The CDR3 nucleotides read TGTGCCAGCAGTTCCAGCGGGACTTACAATGAGCAGTTCTTC. Translation: CASSSSGTYNEQFF.

The rearrangement uses TRBV19 and TRBJ1-1; D gene uncertain. The CDR3 length is 13 residues. Trimming left V 4 bases short and J 0 bases short, with 6 bases between. Per germline, CDR1 LNHDA and CDR2 SQIVND (reference sequence). This CDR3 is CASSSSVNTEAFF. The CDR3 nucleotides read TGTGCCAGTAGTAGCTCGGTGAACACTGAAGCTTTCTTT.

The J gene is TRBJ1-1, the V gene TRBV19; D not certain. CDR1 is LNHDA and CDR2 is SQIVND in the germline V gene (reference sequence). The length of the CDR3 is 13 residues. V was pared by 5 bases and J by 0 bases, with 7 bases between. CDR3 loop: CASSPSLNTEAFF. Written as DNA, the CDR3 is TGTGCCAGTAGTCCATCATTGAACACTGAAGCTTTCTTT.

The chain recombines TRBV27 with TRBJ1-2; 9 positions agree with TRBD1. The CDR3 loop spans 15 amino acids. From germline, CDR1 is MNHEY and CDR2 SMNVEV (reference sequence). V lost 3 bases to trimming and J lost 7 bases; unmatched junction nucleotides: 9. In DNA, the CDR3 is TGTGCCAGCAGTTTCCTGGACAGGGGACGGTCTGGCTACACCTTC. It is translated as CASSFLDRGRSGYTF.